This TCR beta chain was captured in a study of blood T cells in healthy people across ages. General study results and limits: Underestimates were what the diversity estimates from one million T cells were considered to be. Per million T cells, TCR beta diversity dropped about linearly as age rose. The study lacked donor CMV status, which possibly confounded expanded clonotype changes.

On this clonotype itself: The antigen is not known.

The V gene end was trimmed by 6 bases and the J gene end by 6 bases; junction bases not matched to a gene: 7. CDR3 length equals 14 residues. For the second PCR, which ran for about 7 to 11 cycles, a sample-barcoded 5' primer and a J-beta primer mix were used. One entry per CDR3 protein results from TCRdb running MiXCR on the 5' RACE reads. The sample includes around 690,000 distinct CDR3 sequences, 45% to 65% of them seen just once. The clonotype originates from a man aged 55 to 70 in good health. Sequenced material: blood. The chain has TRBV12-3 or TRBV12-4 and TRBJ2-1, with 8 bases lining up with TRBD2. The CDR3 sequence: CASRPGLEANEQFF. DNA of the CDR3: TGTGCCAGCAGACCGGGACTAGAAGCCAATGAGCAGTTCTTC.